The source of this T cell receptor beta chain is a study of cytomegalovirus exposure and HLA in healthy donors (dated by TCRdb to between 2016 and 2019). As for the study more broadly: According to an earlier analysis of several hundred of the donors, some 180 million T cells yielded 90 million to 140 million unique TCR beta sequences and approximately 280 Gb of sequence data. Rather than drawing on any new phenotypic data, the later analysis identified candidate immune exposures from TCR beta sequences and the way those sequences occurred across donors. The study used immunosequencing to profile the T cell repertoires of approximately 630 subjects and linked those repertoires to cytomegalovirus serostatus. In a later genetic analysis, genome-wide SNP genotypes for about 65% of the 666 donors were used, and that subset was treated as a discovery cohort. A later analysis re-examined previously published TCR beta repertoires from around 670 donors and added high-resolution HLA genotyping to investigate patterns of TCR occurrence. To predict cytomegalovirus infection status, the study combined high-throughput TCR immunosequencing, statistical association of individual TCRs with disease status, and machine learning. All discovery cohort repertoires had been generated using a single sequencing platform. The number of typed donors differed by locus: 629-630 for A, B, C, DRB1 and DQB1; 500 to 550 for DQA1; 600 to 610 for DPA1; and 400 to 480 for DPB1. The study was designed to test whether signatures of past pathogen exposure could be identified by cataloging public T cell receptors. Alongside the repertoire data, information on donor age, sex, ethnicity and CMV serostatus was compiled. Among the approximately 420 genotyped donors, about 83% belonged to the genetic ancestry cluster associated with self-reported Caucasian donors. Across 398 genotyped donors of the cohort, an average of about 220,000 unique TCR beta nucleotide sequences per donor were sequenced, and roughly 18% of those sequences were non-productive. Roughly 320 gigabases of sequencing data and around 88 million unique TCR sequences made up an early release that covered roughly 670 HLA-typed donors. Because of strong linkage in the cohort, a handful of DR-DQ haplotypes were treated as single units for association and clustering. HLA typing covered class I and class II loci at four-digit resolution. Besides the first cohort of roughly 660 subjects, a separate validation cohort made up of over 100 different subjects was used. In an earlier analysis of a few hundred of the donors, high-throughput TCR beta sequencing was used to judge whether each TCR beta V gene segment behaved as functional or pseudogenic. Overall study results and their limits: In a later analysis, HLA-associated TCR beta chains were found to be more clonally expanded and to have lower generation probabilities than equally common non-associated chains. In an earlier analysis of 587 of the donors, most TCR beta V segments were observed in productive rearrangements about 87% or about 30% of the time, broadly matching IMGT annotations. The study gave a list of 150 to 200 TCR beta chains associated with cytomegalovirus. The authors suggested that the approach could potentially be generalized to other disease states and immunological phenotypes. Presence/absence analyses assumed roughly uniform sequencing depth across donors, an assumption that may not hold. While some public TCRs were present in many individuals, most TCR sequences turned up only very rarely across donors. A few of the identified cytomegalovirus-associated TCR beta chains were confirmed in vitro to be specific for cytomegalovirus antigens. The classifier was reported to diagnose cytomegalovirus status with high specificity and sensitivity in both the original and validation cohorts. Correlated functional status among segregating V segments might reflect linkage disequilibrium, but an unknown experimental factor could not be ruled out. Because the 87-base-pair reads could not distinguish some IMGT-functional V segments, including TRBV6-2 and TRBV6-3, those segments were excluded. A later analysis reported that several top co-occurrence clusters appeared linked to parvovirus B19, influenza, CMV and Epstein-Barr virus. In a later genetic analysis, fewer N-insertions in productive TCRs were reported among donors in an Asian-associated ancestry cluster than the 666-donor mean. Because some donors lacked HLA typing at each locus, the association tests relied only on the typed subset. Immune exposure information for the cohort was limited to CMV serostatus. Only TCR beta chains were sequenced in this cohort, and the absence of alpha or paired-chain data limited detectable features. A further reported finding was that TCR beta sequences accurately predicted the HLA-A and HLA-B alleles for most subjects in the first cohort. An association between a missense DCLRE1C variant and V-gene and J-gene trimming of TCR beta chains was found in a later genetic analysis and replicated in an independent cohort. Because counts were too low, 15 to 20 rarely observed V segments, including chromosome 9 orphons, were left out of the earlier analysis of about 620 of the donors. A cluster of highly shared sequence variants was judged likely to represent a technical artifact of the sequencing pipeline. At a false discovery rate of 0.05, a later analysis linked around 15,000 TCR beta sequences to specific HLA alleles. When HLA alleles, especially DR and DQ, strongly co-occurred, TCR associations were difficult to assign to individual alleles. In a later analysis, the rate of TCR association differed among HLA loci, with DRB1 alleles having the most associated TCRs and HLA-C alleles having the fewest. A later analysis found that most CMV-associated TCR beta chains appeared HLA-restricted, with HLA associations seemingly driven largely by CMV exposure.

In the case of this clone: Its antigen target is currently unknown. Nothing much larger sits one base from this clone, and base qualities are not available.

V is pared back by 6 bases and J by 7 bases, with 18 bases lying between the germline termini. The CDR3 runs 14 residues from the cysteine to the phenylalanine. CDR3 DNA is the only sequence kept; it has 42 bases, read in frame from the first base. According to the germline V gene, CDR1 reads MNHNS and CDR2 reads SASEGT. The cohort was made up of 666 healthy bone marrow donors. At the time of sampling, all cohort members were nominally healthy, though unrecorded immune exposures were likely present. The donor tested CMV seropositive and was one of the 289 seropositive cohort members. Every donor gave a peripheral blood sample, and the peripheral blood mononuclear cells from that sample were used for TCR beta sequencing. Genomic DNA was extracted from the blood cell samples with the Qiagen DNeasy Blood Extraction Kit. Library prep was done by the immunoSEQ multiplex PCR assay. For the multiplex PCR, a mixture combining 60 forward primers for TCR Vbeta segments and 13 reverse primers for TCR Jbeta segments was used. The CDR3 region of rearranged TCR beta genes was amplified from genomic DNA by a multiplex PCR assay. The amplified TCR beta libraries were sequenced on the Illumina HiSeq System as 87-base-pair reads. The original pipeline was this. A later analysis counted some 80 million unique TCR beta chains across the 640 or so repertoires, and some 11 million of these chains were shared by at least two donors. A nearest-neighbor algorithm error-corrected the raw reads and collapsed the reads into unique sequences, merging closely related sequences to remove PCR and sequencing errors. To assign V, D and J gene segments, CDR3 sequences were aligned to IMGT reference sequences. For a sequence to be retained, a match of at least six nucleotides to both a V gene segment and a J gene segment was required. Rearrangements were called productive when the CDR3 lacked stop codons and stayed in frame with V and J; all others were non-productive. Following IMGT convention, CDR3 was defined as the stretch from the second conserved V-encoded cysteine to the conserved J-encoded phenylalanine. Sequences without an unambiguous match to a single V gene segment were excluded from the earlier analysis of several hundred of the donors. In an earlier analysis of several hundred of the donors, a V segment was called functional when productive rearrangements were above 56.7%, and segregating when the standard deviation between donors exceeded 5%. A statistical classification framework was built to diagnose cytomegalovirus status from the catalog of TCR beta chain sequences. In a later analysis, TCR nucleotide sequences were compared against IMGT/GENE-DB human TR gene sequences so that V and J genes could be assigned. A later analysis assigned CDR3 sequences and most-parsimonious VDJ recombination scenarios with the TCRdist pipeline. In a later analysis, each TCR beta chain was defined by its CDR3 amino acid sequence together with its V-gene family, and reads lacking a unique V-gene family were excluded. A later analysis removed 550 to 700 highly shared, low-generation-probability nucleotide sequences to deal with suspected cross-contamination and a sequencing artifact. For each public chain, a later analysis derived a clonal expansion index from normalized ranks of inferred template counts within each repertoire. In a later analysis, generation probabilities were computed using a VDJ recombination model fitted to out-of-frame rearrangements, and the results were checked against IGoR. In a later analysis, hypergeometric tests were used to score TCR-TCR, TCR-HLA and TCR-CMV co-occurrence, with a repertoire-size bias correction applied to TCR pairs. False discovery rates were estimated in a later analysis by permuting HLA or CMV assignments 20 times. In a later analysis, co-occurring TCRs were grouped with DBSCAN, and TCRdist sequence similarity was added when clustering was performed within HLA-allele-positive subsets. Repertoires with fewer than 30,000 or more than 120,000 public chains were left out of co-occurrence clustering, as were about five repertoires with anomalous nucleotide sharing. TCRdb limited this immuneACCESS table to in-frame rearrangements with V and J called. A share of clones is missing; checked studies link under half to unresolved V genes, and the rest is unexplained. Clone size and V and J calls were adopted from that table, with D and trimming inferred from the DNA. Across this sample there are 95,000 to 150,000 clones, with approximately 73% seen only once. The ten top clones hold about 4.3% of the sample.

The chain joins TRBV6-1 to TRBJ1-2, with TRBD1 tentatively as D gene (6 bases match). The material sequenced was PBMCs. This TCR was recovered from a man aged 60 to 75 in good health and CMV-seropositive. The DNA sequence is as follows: TGTGCCAGCAGAACCCGGGGGGCGGAAAGTGGCTACACCTTC. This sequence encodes CASRTRGAESGYTF.